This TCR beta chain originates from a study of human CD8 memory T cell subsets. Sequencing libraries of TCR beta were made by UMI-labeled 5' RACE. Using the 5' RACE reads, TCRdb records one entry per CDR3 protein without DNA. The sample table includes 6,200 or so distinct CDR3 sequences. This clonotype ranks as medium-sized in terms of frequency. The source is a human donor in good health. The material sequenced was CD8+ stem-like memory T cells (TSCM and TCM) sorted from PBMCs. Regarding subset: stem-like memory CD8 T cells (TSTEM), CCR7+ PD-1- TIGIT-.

The CDR3 region is CASSVGSGAEWEYGYTF. V gene TRBV9 combines with J gene TRBJ1-2; TCRdb's D call of TRBD1 is untestable without DNA. The CDR3 is 17 amino acids. Germline CDR1 is SGDLS and CDR2 is YYNGEE.